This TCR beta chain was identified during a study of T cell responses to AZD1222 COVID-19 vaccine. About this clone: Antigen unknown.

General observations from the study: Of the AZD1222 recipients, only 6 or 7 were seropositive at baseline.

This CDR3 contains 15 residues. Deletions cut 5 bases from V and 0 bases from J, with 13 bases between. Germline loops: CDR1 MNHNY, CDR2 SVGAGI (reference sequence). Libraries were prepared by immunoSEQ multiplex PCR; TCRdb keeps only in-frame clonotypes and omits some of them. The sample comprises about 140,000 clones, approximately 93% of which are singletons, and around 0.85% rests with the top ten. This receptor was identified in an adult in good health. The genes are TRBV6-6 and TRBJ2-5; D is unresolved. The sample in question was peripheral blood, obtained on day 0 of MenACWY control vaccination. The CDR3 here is CASSPPWANQETQYF. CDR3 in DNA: TGTGCCAGCAGTCCGCCTTGGGCGAACCAAGAGACCCAGTACTTC.